The present T cell receptor (beta chain) was sequenced within a study of human thymus T cells. Study results and caveats: Gene usage (both V and J) appeared biased in thymic and blood repertoires.

Resections from corrective heart surgery supplied the thymus tissue. Clones were sequenced by immunoSEQ multiplex PCR, and TCRdb holds only the in-frame ones, with some missing. The sample records roughly 86,000 clones, around 96% being singletons. Germline CDR1 reads MGHRA; CDR2 reads YSYEKL. Trimming removed 5 bases from V and 8 bases from J; junction bases left unmatched: 3. This CDR3 region has 14 residues. To note about this clone: Its target is unknown.

The chain recombines TRBV4-1 with TRBJ2-1, with TRBD2 identical over 13 bases. This TCR came from a boy in the first two years of life with a congenital heart defect but otherwise immunologically healthy. Sequenced: thymus tissue. CDR3 nucleotides: TGCGCCAGCAGCTCCGGACTAGCGGGGGATGAGCAGTTCTTC. This encodes CASSSGLAGDEQFF.